Listed here is a single T cell receptor (beta chain). What this receptor recognizes is not known. Base-call qualities are not available, and no considerably larger clone is one nucleotide away. This entry belongs to a study of preoperative IRX-2 immunotherapy in early breast cancer (dated by TCRdb to between 2018 and 2020). The method behind the library was the immunoSEQ multiplex PCR assay. The table was pulled from immuneACCESS by TCRdb, which kept in-frame rearrangements only. Such tables lose some clones; where checked, under half of the loss comes from unresolved V genes, and the rest has no known cause. Across this sample there are approximately 30,000 clones, with 85% to 90% seen only once. The ten largest make up about 1.6% of the sample. Its CDR3 holds 17 amino acids, cysteine through phenylalanine. Of the read, only the CDR3 DNA is kept; its 51 bases are in frame from base 1. The germline ends are 14 bases apart after V is trimmed by 2 bases and J by 0 bases. CDR1 and CDR2 are read off the germline V gene as MNHGY and SAAAGT.

Explained via the paper, the treatment or condition label denotes: preoperative locoregional IRX-2 cytokine immunotherapy. The samples were obtained from a phase Ib study that tested preoperative, locoregional IRX-2 cytokine immunotherapy meant to prime immune responses. The donors were early-stage breast cancer patients who were given IRX-2 prior to surgery. The input for sequencing was tumor tissue, taken after IRX-2 immunotherapy. In this chain, TRBV6-8 is recombined with TRBJ1-5, with the D gene call left open. The sequence came from a human donor with breast cancer. The CDR3 reads as follows: CASSYNLQLISNQPQHF. The bases read TGTGCCAGCAGTTACAATTTACAACTCATTAGCAATCAGCCCCAGCATTTT.